The T cell receptor beta chain described here comes from a study of cytomegalovirus exposure and HLA in healthy donors. Study at large: Roughly 80 million unique TCRs from HLA-typed donors were held in an early data release.

This CDR3 spans 13 amino acids. The V gene lost 0 bases and the J gene lost 1 base, with 5 bases spanning the gap. Germline CDR1 reads SGHDT; CDR2 reads YYEEEE. This cohort consisted of healthy bone marrow donors. Vbeta (60) and Jbeta (13) primers were used in the PCR. In the study's own analysis: A later analysis tallied 65 million to 85 million unique TCR beta chains, around 9.9 million of them shared. The repertoire was sequenced with immunoSEQ multiplex PCR; TCRdb's copy has only in-frame clones and lacks some. Clone size and V and J calls were adopted from that table, with D and trimming inferred from the DNA. The data contain 80,000 to 130,000 clones, roughly 83% of them singletons.

This sequence joins TRBV5-6 and TRBJ2-7; D is unclear. Material for sequencing was PBMCs. This TCR came from a female donor in good health and CMV-seropositive. CDR3 nucleotides: TGTGCCAGCAGCTTGGCCAATTCCTACGAGCAGTACTTC. As protein: CASSLANSYEQYF. The variable domain in full, completed from reference TRBV5-6 and TRBJ2-7, reads DAGVTQSPTHLIKTRGQQVTLRCSPKSGHDTVSWYQQALGQGPQFIFQYYEEEERQRGNFPDRFSGHQFPNYSSELNVNALLLGDSALYLCASSLANSYEQYFGPGTRLTVT.